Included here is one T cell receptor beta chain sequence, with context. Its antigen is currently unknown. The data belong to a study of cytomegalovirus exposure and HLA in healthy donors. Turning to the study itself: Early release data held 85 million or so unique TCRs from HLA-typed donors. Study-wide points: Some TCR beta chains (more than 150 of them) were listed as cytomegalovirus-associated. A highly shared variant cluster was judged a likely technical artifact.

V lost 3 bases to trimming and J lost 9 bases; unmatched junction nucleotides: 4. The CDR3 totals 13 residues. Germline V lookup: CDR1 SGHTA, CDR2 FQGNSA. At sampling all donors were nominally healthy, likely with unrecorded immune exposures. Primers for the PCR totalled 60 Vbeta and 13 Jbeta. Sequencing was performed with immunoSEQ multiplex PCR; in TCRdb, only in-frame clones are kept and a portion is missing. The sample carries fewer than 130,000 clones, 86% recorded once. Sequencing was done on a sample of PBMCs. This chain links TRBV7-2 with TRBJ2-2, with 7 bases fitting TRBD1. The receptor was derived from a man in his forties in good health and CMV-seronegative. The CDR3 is CASSLTGIRELFF. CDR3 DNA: TGTGCCAGCAGCTTGACAGGGATCAGGGAGCTGTTTTTT.